This TCR beta chain appears in the sequencing data of a study of blood T cell repertoires in COVID-19. Whole-study context: There were acute and convalescent COVID-19 samples, and they came from the United States, Italy and Spain. Sources were T cells, B-cell-depleted T cells, or PBMCs; the material itself was cDNA or gDNA.

Per the original data handling: Amplification of reference gene primers provided the estimated nucleated cell counts. Using immunoSEQ multiplex PCR, the repertoire was profiled, and TCRdb retains in-frame clones only, with some absent. V, J and clone size were drawn from that table, and D and trimming were deduced from the DNA. The sample lists 200,000 to 250,000 clones; 80% were seen once. This TCR was recovered from an older woman with acute or convalescent COVID-19. Sequencing was done on a sample of peripheral blood.

This chain's CDR3 is CAISEWGDSGTGGHEQYF. The CDR3 DNA reads as TGTGCCATCAGTGAGTGGGGGGATTCCGGGACAGGGGGCCACGAGCAGTACTTC. This chain links TRBV10-3 with TRBJ2-7, with 12 bases lining up with TRBD1. The CDR3 has 18 residues. Unmatched junction bases numbered 12, after V lost 1 base and J lost 5 bases. Germline lookup yields CDR1 ENHRY and CDR2 SYGVKD.